Below, one T cell receptor (beta chain) is given with its context. Its antigen is unknown. The data are from a study of cytomegalovirus exposure and HLA in healthy donors. CDR1 is LNHDA, CDR2 SQIVND, per germline (reference sequence). The V gene end was trimmed by 8 bases and the J gene end by 3 bases; junction bases not matched to a gene: 9. The length of the CDR3 is 14 residues. Overall study results and limits: Donors belonging to an Asian-associated ancestry cluster reportedly showed fewer N-insertions in productive TCRs than the 666-donor mean, according to what a later analysis found. The study designated fewer than 200 TCR beta chains cytomegalovirus-associated. Presence/absence analyses rested on an assumption that sequencing depth was roughly uniform across donors. TCR sequences were mostly rare, though some public TCRs occurred in many donors.

13 Jbeta primers and 60 Vbeta primers were used for the PCR. Clones were sequenced by immunoSEQ multiplex PCR, and TCRdb holds only the in-frame ones, with some missing. Here the sample spans 160,000 or so clones, 60% to 85% being singletons. The receptor's source is a woman aged 35 to 49 in good health and CMV-seropositive. J is TRBJ2-7 and V is TRBV19, with 8 bases fitting TRBD2. Sequenced input: PBMCs. Written as DNA, the CDR3 is TGTGCCAGTCGTGGAGCGGGGGATAGCTACGAGCAGTACTTC. Protein product: CASRGAGDSYEQYF.